The 20 T cell receptor beta chains below were found in one sample sequenced in a study of T-cell memory formation after mild COVID-19. TCRdb processed the 5' RACE reads anew with MiXCR; each CDR3 protein has one entry. Here the sample spans more than 250,000 distinct CDR3 sequences, roughly 17% being singletons. Source material: PBMCs or a T cell subset sorted from them (not recorded which). The receptors stem from a man between 18 and 35 years old who had mild COVID-19 (a few samples of this study predate the infection). Cell type and time point are not known.

The chain couples TRBV9 to TRBJ1-4; the match to TRBD1 covers 7 bases. The V gene's germline CDR1 is SGDLS and CDR2 YYNGEE. Trimming took 3 bases from V and 4 from J; bases not matched to a gene: 12. CDR3 size: 17 residues. The CDR3 coding sequence is TGTGCCAGCAGCGCGCCCATGGGACAGCTGCATAATGAAAAACTGTTTTTT. Translated, it gives CASSAPMGQLHNEKLFF.

The V call is TRBV12-3 or TRBV12-4, the J call TRBJ2-1; D remains unclear. The germline V and J ends were trimmed by 6 bases and 6 bases, with 9 bases remaining between them. CDR3 length equals 12 residues. This CDR3 is CASSRRVNEQFF. The CDR3 nucleotides are TGTGCCAGCAGCCGACGGGTCAATGAGCAGTTCTTC.

Only a few counts were recorded for this clonotype. The J gene is TRBJ2-7, the V gene TRBV29-1; D is uncertain. The CDR3 runs 11 residues. Per germline, CDR1 SQVTM and CDR2 ANQGSEA. Between the trimmed V and J ends, which lost 7 bases and 1 base, there was a span of 8 bases. CDR3 protein: CSALSSYEQYF. The CDR3 DNA reads as TGCAGCGCCCTGTCGTCCTACGAGCAGTACTTC.

This clonotype was counted at least ten times. The chain recombines TRBV9 with TRBJ2-2; the D is unclear. Trimming took 1 base from V and 7 from J, leaving 5 bases between them. In germline, CDR1 is SGDLS, CDR2 YYNGEE. CDR3 length equals 12 residues. The CDR3 DNA is TGTGCCAGCAGCGTACCGGACGGGGAGCTGTTTTTT. It translates to CASSVPDGELFF.

The chain employs TRBV30 and TRBJ1-1, with D tentatively TRBD1 (5 bases). This CDR3 is built from 12 residues. V was clipped by 3 bases and J by 5 bases, with 10 bases between them. Per the germline V gene, CDR1 is GTSNPN and CDR2 is SVGIG (reference sequence). The CDR3 spells CAWSRGWTEAFF. The CDR3 region has the DNA TGTGCCTGGAGCCGGGGGTGGACTGAAGCTTTCTTT.

V usage is TRBV15 and J usage is TRBJ1-2, with D unresolved. The V end lost 0 bases, the J end lost 5 bases, and 19 bases lay between the germline ends. Germline lookup yields CDR1 LNHNV and CDR2 YYDKDF (reference sequence). The CDR3 has 17 residues. The CDR3 bases are TGTGCCACCAGCAGAGAAGAAAGGCAGCAAGAACCTTATGGCTACACCTTC. Translated: CATSREERQQEPYGYTF.

V is TRBV5-1 and J is TRBJ2-1, with TRBD1 matching over 10 bases. V was clipped by 0 bases and J by 10 bases; unmatched bases: 10. This CDR3 has 16 amino acids. CDR1 and CDR2 from the germline V gene are SGHRS and YFSETQ. The CDR3: CASSLASGTGVREQFF. The CDR3 DNA reads TGCGCCAGCAGCTTGGCATCGGGGACAGGGGTTCGGGAGCAGTTCTTC. Filled out from reference TRBV5-1 and TRBJ2-1, the complete variable domain reads KAGVTQTPRYLIKTRGQQVTLSCSPISGHRSVSWYQQTPGQGLQFLFEYFSETQRNKGNFPGRFSGRQFSNSRSEMNVSTLELGDSALYLCASSLASGTGVREQFFGPGTRLTVL.

This clonotype has more than one count but fewer than ten. V and J are TRBV6-5 and TRBJ2-1; 13 nucleotides match TRBD2. V lost 6 bases, J lost 9 bases, and 8 bases stayed unmatched. Germline CDR1 MNHEY, CDR2 SVGAGI. The CDR3 runs 15 residues. DNA of the CDR3: TGTGCCAGCAGCCCTACTAGCGGGGGGGCATCTGAGCAGTTCTTC. Protein product: CASSPTSGGASEQFF.

This chain links TRBV27 with TRBJ2-1, with 13 bases that match TRBD2. The CDR3 has 15 amino acids. V shed 6 bases and J 4 bases; nucleotides not matched to a gene: 3. Germline values: CDR1 MNHEY, CDR2 SMNVEV (reference sequence). The DNA for the CDR3 is TGTGCCAGCAGAGGACTAGCGGGAGTTTACAATGAGCAGTTCTTC. Its translation: CASRGLAGVYNEQFF.

This clonotype turned up a few times. The chain couples TRBV11-2 to TRBJ2-3; 7 positions agree with TRBD1. From germline, CDR1 is SGHAT and CDR2 FQNNGV. This CDR3 has 16 residues. J lost 0 bases, V lost 5 bases, and 8 bases had no gene match. DNA for the CDR3: TGTGCCAGCAGCCCCGGGGACAGCGGTAGCACAGATACGCAGTATTTT. Its translation is CASSPGDSGSTDTQYF.

This clonotype occurred a few times. The chain employs TRBV6-1 and TRBJ1-1; D call uncertain. The CDR3 spans 11 residues. Trimming pared 6 bases from V and 1 base from J, leaving 3 bases between. CDR1 and CDR2 from the germline V gene are MNHNS and SASEGT. DNA for the CDR3: TGTGCCAGCAGGACGAACACTGAAGCTTTCTTT. Amino acids: CASRTNTEAFF.

This clonotype occurred a few times. The genes are TRBV6-5 and TRBJ2-1; the D gene is possibly TRBD2 (5 bases). V lost 3 bases and J 4 bases, leaving 10 bases between the germline ends. The CDR3 covers 14 residues. Germline V gene lookup returns CDR1 MNHEY and CDR2 SVGAGI. The CDR3 spells CASSYSGVYNEQFF. CDR3 DNA sequence: TGTGCCAGCAGTTATTCCGGGGTTTACAATGAGCAGTTCTTC.

The chain links TRBV7-2 to TRBJ2-1; TRBD1 matches 10 bases. The V gene end was trimmed by 1 base and the J gene end by 8 bases; junction bases not matched to a gene: 8. The length of the CDR3 is 16 residues. Germline values: CDR1 SGHTA, CDR2 FQGNSA. CDR3 in amino acids: CASSLVGTGVVDEQFF. The DNA for the CDR3 is TGTGCCAGCAGCTTAGTCGGGACAGGGGTAGTCGATGAGCAGTTCTTC.

This clonotype was found many times. The chain has TRBV12-3 or TRBV12-4 and TRBJ2-1, with D maybe TRBD1 (5 bases). The CDR3 contains 13 residues. V was clipped by 3 bases and J by 6 bases, with 9 bases between them. This CDR3 reads CASSFGRVNEQFF. The CDR3, as DNA: TGTGCCAGCAGTTTCGGCAGGGTCAATGAGCAGTTCTTC.

This clonotype turned up a few times. This chain connects TRBV20-1 to TRBJ1-2; 8 positions match TRBD1. V was pared by 6 bases and J by 8 bases, with 11 bases of the junction left unmatched. The germline gives CDR1 DFQATT, CDR2 SNEGSKA (reference sequence). CDR3 length: 13 amino acids. CDR3 region: CSAATGALLGYTF. DNA of the CDR3: TGCAGTGCGGCGACAGGGGCCCTTTTGGGCTACACCTTC.

The chain employs TRBV4-2 and TRBJ1-6; TRBD1 is a possible D gene (5 bases). The CDR3 consists of 14 residues. Germline loops: CDR1 LGHNA, CDR2 YNFKEQ. Trimming left V 4 bases short and J 8 bases short, with 12 bases between. The chain's CDR3 is CASSPGGLDSPLHF. CDR3 nucleotides: TGTGCCAGCAGCCCGGGGGGTCTCGATTCACCCCTCCACTTT.

CDR3 nucleotide sequence: TGTGCCAGCAGTTACGTCGGTAGCGGGGGGCAAGAGACCCAGTACTTC. Its translation: CASSYVGSGGQETQYF. J is TRBJ2-5 and V is TRBV6-5, with 10 nucleotides matching TRBD2. This CDR3 contains 16 residues. Germline CDR1 is MNHEY and CDR2 is SVGAGI. Germline trimming cut 2 bases from V and 2 bases from J; bases unmatched to any gene: 5.

The chain links TRBV5-1 to TRBJ1-1; D is possibly TRBD1 (5 bases). The CDR3 has 16 amino acids. Germline-derived CDR1 and CDR2 are SGHRS and YFSETQ. Trimming shortened V by 0 bases and J by 4 bases, and 16 bases separated the two germline ends. The CDR3 nucleotides are TGCGCCAGCAGCTTGGGCCCACTTGGGGGAGTCACTGAAGCTTTCTTT. Translating gives CASSLGPLGGVTEAFF.

This clonotype was counted only a few times. The chain employs TRBV2 and TRBJ2-3; 10 nucleotides align to TRBD1. The CDR3 length is 16 residues. Per the germline V gene, CDR1 is SNHLY and CDR2 is FYNNEI. The trim removed 3 bases at V and 5 bases at J, leaving 8 bases unmatched. This CDR3 is CASSDPAGTGVDTQYF. CDR3 nucleotide sequence: TGTGCCAGCAGTGACCCCGCCGGGACAGGGGTAGATACGCAGTATTTT.

The CDR3 reads CASSEPRGGSNQPQHF. The CDR3, as DNA: TGTGCCAGCAGTGAGCCCAGGGGTGGAAGCAATCAGCCCCAGCATTTT. This chain links TRBV6-1 with TRBJ1-5; tentatively, D is TRBD1 (6 bases). V was trimmed by 3 bases and J by 1 base, leaving 13 bases between them. Looked up from germline, CDR1 is MNHNS and CDR2 is SASEGT. This CDR3 has 16 residues.